These 18 T cell receptor beta chains came from one sample sequenced in a study of cytomegalovirus exposure and HLA in healthy donors. A multiplex PCR was run with 60 Vbeta primers and 13 Jbeta primers. Some clones are missing from TCRdb's copy, which holds only in-frame ones; the method was immunoSEQ multiplex PCR. The profile shows under 200,000 clones, over 65% of them singletons. Sequencing input: PBMCs. The receptors derive from a man aged 60 to 75 in good health and CMV-seronegative.

The rearrangement links TRBV4-2 to TRBJ2-3; D is undetermined. V was cut by 0 bases and J by 2 bases, with 6 bases left in between. Germline CDR1 is LGHNA and CDR2 is YNFKEQ. There are 14 residues in the CDR3. CDR3 nucleotides: TGTGCCAGCAGCCAAGATAGATCCACAGATACGCAGTATTTT. Translation: CASSQDRSTDTQYF.

This chain links TRBV23-1 with TRBJ1-6; 8 bases are shared with TRBD1. TRBV23-1 is treated as an ORF (open reading frame) with a function not yet certain. This CDR3 spans 18 amino acids. Germline trimming cut 3 bases from V and 0 bases from J; bases unmatched to any gene: 7. The CDR3 sequence: CASSQPRDRGSYNSPLHF. As DNA, the CDR3 is TGCGCCAGCAGTCAGCCTCGAGACAGGGGCTCCTATAATTCACCCCTCCACTTT.

The chain employs TRBV7-9 and TRBJ2-2, with 8 nucleotides matching TRBD1. The ends lost 5 bases at V and 6 bases at J; junction bases unmatched: 2. Germline CDR1 is SEHNR and CDR2 is FQNEAQ (reference sequence). The CDR3 length is 13 residues. CDR3: CASSPQGAGELFF. The DNA of the CDR3 is TGTGCCAGCAGCCCACAGGGGGCCGGGGAGCTGTTTTTT.

The chain carries TRBV5-7 and TRBJ2-2, with a possible D match to TRBD2 (6 bases). TRBV5-7 is reported as an ORF; its role is uncertain. The germline V and J ends were trimmed by 8 bases and 0 bases, with 11 bases remaining between them. There are 14 residues in the CDR3. The CDR3 sequence: CARAGNANTGELFF. The CDR3 bases are TGTGCCAGAGCGGGTAACGCGAACACCGGGGAGCTGTTTTTT.

The J gene is TRBJ2-2, the V gene TRBV27; the match to TRBD2 covers 9 bases. The CDR3 runs 14 residues. V was pared by 9 bases and J by 2 bases, with 4 bases of the junction left unmatched. CDR1 is MNHEY, CDR2 SMNVEV, per germline (reference sequence). CDR3: CASYSGRNTGELFF. The CDR3 coding sequence is TGTGCCAGTTATAGCGGGAGAAACACCGGGGAGCTGTTTTTT.

The chain couples TRBV27 to TRBJ1-1, with 7 bases aligning to TRBD1. This CDR3 contains 18 residues. Germline-derived CDR1 and CDR2 are MNHEY and SMNVEV (reference sequence). V was clipped by 0 bases and J by 1 base; unmatched bases: 11. CDR3 sequence reads: CASSLSPTGPVKNTEAFF. CDR3 nucleotides: TGTGCCAGCAGTTTATCGCCGACAGGGCCGGTTAAGAACACTGAAGCTTTCTTT.

The chain has TRBV7-9 and TRBJ2-2, with TRBD1 identical over 9 bases. The CDR3 extends over 18 amino acids. V gave up 6 bases and J gave up 3 bases; unmatched junction bases: 14. Germline-derived CDR1 and CDR2 are SEHNR and FQNEAQ (reference sequence). The CDR3 region has the DNA TGTGCCAGCAGATCTTTAGTTACAGGGGGCAGGGACACCGGGGAGCTGTTTTTT. Protein product: CASRSLVTGGRDTGELFF.

The CDR3: CASSTPDRVHEQYF. The DNA for the CDR3 is TGTGCCAGCAGTACACCTGACAGGGTCCACGAGCAGTACTTC. The V and J genes are TRBV6-5 and TRBJ2-7, with TRBD1 matching over 7 bases. CDR1 is MNHEY, CDR2 SVGAGI, per germline. Losses at the gene ends were 5 bases for V and 5 bases for J; bases not matched to a gene: 9. The CDR3 loop spans 14 amino acids.

This clone was seen a few times. The CDR3 DNA sequence: TGTGCCAGCAGCTTAGATTTACTTGGGGGGGTGGGGAATCAGCCCCAGCATTTT. Amino acids: CASSLDLLGGVGNQPQHF. The V gene is TRBV7-8, the J gene TRBJ1-5, with a tentative D call TRBD1 (5 bases). The CDR3 has 18 residues. Germline-derived CDR1 and CDR2 are SGHVS and FQNEAQ. With 1 base removed from V and 4 bases from J, the gap between germline ends came to 20 bases.

V is TRBV6-6 and J is TRBJ1-1; weak D call: TRBD1 (6 bases). CDR1 and CDR2 (germline): MNHNY, SVGAGI (reference sequence). Trimming cost V 5 bases and J 2 bases, with 12 bases left between them. The CDR3 totals 14 residues. The CDR3 DNA reads TGTGCCAGCAGTCCTCGACAGGCCAACACTGAAGCTTTCTTT. It is translated as CASSPRQANTEAFF.

This clone turned up a few times. The CDR3 loop is CSVDQGLGTEAFF. The DNA for the CDR3 is TGCAGCGTTGACCAGGGGCTGGGAACTGAAGCTTTCTTT. The V call is TRBV29-1, the J call TRBJ1-1, with D perhaps TRBD1 (6 bases). This CDR3 region has 13 residues. Germline CDR1 reads SQVTM; CDR2 reads ANQGSEA. Trimming shortened V by 3 bases and J by 5 bases, and 13 bases separated the two germline ends.

This sequence joins TRBV28 and TRBJ2-7; weak D call: TRBD1 (6 bases). There are 13 residues in the CDR3. Germline V gene lookup returns CDR1 MDHEN and CDR2 SYDVKM. Trimming pared 6 bases from V and 2 bases from J, leaving 11 bases between. The CDR3 reads CASSRTGPYEQYF. In nucleotides, the CDR3 is TGTGCCAGCAGCCGTACAGGGCCCTACGAGCAGTACTTC.

The chain joins TRBV27 to TRBJ2-2; D unclear. V lost 7 bases and J lost 4, with 31 bases in between. Per germline, CDR1 MNHEY and CDR2 SMNVEV (reference sequence). The CDR3 is made up of 20 amino acids. For the CDR3, the DNA is TGTGCCAGCAAACATCCCTTCGGTCAGTTGCCCCTCTCGGGCACCGGGGAGCTGTTTTTT. It translates to CASKHPFGQLPLSGTGELFF.

V and J are TRBV18 and TRBJ1-2, with TRBD1 identical over 8 bases. With 1 base clipped from V and 5 bases from J, the junction kept 6 bases outside the gene matches. In germline, CDR1 is KGHSH, CDR2 LQKENI. The CDR3 is made up of 15 amino acids. CDR3 residues: CASSPLTGDRYGYTF. In DNA form, the CDR3 reads TGTGCCAGCTCACCACTGACAGGGGACCGGTATGGCTACACCTTC.

V is TRBV2 and J is TRBJ2-2; a possible D gene is TRBD2 (6 bases). The CDR3 extends over 15 amino acids. Trimming cost V 7 bases and J 1 base, with 13 bases left between them. The V gene's germline CDR1 is SNHLY and CDR2 FYNNEI. The CDR3 protein is CASNRRDLNTGELFF. The CDR3 coding sequence is TGTGCCAGCAATCGACGGGACTTGAACACCGGGGAGCTGTTTTTT.

The V and J genes are TRBV28 and TRBJ1-2; D perhaps matches TRBD1 (6 bases). V dropped 4 bases and J dropped 6 bases, with 15 bases sitting between them. This CDR3 spans 14 amino acids. Per the germline V gene, CDR1 is MDHEN and CDR2 is SYDVKM. CDR3 in DNA: TGTGCCAGCAGTTCCCCTCTCACAGGGAATGGCTACACCTTC. Amino acids: CASSSPLTGNGYTF.

The chain employs TRBV5-1 and TRBJ1-1; D is unresolved. From germline, CDR1 is SGHRS and CDR2 YFSETQ. The CDR3 totals 15 residues. Trimming removed 0 bases from V and 5 bases from J, with 14 bases in between. CDR3 bases: TGCGCCAGCAGCTTGGGGGGTCCGGGGAGGACTGAAGCTTTCTTT. Translated: CASSLGGPGRTEAFF.

CDR3: CASSVGQGPGELFF. CDR3 in DNA: TGTGCCAGCAGCGTGGGACAGGGGCCCGGGGAGCTGTTTTTT. V is TRBV9 and J is TRBJ2-2, with TRBD1 identical over 10 bases. V shed 2 bases, J shed 6 bases, and the junction held 1 base outside the gene matches. CDR3 length: 14 amino acids. Germline CDR1 reads SGDLS; CDR2 reads YYNGEE.